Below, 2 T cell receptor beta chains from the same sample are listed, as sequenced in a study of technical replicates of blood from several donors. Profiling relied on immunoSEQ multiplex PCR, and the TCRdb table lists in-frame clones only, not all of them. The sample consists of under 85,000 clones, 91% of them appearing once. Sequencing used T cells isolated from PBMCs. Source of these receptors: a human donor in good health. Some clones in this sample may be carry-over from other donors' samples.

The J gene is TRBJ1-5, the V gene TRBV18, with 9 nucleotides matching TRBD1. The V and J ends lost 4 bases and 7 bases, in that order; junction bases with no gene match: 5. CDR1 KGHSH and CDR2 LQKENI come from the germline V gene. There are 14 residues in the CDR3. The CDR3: CASSLQGAWQPQHF. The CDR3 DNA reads TGTGCCAGCTCACTACAGGGGGCTTGGCAGCCCCAGCATTTT.

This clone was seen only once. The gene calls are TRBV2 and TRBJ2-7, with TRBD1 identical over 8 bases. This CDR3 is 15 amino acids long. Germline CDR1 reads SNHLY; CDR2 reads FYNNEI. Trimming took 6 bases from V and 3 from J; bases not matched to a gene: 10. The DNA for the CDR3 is TGTGCCAGCAGAAGGACAGGGAGTCCCCTCTACGAGCAGTACTTC. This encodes CASRRTGSPLYEQYF.